Listed here is a single T cell receptor beta chain. Authors' analysis steps: Amplification with reference gene primers provided the estimates of nucleated cell counts. The table came from immunoSEQ multiplex PCR; TCRdb's copy has only in-frame clones and leaves some out. That table is the source of V, J and clone size, and D and trimming were worked out from the DNA. The table has 250,000 or so clones, about 89% seen once. The data originate from a study of blood T cell repertoires in COVID-19. Study-wide context: COVID-19 samples from acute and convalescent phases originated in the United States, Italy and Spain. T cells, B-cell-depleted T cells, or PBMCs provided the cDNA or gDNA that served as material.

The J segment lost 2 bases and the V segment lost 4 bases, leaving 9 bases of the junction unmatched. The V gene's germline CDR1 is ENHRY and CDR2 SYGVKD. The CDR3 extends over 17 amino acids. The J gene is TRBJ2-1, the V gene TRBV10-3, with TRBD2 matching over 9 bases. The sample comprised peripheral blood. The clonotype originates from a woman between 35 and 50 years old who had recovered from COVID-19. The CDR3 sequence is CAISGVSGTSTYNEQFF. DNA for the CDR3: TGTGCCATCAGTGGTGTTTCCGGGACTAGCACCTACAATGAGCAGTTCTTC.